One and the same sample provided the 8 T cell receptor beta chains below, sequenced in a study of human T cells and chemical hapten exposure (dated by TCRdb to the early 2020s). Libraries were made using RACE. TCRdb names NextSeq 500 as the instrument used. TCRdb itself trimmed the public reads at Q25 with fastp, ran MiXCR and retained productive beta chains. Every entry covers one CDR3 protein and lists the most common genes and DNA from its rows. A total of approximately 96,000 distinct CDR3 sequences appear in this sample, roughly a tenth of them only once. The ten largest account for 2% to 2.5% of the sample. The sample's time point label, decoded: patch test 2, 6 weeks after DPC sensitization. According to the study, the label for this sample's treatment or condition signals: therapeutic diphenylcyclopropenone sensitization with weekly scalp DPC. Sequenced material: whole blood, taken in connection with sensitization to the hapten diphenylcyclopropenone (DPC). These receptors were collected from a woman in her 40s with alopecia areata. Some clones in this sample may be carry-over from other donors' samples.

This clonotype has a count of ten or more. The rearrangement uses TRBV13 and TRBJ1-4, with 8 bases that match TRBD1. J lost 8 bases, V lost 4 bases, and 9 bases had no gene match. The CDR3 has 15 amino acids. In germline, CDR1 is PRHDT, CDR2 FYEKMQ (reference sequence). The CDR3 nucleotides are TGTGCCAGCAGCTCCGGACAGGGTCCGGGGGAAAAACTGTTTTTT. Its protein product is CASSSGQGPGEKLFF.

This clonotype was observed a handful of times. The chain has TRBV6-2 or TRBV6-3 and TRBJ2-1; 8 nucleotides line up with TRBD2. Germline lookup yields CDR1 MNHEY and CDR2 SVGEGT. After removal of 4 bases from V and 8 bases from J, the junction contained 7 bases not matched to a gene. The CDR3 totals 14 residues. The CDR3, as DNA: TGTGCCAGCAGTTTCCTAACTAGCGGTGATGAGCAGTTCTTC. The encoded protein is CASSFLTSGDEQFF.

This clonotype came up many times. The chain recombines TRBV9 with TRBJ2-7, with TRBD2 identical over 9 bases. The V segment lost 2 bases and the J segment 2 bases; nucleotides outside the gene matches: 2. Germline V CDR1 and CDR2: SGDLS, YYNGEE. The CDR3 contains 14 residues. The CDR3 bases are TGTGCCAGCAGCGTTCTAGCGGGGCCCTACGAGCAGTACTTC. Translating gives CASSVLAGPYEQYF.

The chain's CDR3 is CASSLSPGQGAYEQYF. The CDR3 DNA reads TGCGCCAGCAGCTTGTCCCCGGGGCAGGGGGCCTACGAGCAGTACTTC. The chain links TRBV5-1 to TRBJ2-7, with TRBD1 identical over 7 bases. With 1 base clipped from V and 2 bases from J, the junction kept 9 bases outside the gene matches. The CDR3 is 16 amino acids. Germline V lookup: CDR1 SGHRS, CDR2 YFSETQ. Variable domain in full (rest from reference TRBV5-1 and TRBJ2-7): KAGVTQTPRYLIKTRGQQVTLSCSPISGHRSVSWYQQTPGQGLQFLFEYFSETQRNKGNFPGRFSGRQFSNSRSEMNVSTLELGDSALYLCASSLSPGQGAYEQYFGPGTRLTVT.

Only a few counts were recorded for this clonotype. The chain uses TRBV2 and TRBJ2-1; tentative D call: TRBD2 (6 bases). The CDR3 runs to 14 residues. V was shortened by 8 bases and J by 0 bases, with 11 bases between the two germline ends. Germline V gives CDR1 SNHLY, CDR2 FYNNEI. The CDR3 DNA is TGTGCCAGCCGATACGGGAGCTCCTACAATGAGCAGTTCTTC. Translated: CASRYGSSYNEQFF.

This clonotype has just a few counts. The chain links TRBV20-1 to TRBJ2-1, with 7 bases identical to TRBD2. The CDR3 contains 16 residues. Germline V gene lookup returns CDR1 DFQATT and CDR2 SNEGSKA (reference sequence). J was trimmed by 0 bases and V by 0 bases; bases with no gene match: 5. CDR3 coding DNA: TGCAGTGCTAGAGATCCTAGCGGCACCTCCTACAATGAGCAGTTCTTC. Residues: CSARDPSGTSYNEQFF.

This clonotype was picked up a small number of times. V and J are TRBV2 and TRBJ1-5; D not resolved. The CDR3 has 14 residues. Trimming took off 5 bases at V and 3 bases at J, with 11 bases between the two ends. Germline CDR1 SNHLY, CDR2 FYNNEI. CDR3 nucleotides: TGTGCCAGCAGTTCTCTCCCCTCCAATCAGCCCCAGCATTTT. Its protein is CASSSLPSNQPQHF. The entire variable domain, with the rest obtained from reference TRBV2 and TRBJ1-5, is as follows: EPEVTQTPSHQVTQMGQEVILRCVPISNHLYFYWYRQILGQKVEFLVSFYNNEISEKSEIFDDQFSVERPDGSNFTLKIRSTKLEDSAMYFCASSSLPSNQPQHFGDGTRLSIL.

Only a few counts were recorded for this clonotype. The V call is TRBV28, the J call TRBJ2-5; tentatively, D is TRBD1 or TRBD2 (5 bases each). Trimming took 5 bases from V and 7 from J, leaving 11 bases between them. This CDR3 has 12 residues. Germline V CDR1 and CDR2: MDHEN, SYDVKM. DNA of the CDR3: TGTGCCAGCAGTAGAGGGGAGCGGACCCAGTACTTC. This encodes CASSRGERTQYF.